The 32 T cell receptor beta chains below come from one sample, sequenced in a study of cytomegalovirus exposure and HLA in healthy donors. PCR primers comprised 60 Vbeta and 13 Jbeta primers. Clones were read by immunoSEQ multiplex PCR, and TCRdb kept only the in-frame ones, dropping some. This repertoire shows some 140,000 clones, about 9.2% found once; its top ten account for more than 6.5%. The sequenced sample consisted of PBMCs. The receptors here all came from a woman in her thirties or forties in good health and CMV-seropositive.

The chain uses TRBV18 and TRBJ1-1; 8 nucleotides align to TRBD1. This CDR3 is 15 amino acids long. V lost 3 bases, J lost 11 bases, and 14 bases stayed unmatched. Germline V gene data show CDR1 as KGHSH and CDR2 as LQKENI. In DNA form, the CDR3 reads TGTGCCAGCTCACCTCAAGGACAGGGTCCTTCCGGGGCTTTCTTT. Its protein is CASSPQGQGPSGAFF.

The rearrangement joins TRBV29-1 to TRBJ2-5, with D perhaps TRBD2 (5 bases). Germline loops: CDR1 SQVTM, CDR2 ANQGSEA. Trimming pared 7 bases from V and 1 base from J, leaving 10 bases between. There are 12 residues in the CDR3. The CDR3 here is CSGRESQETQYF. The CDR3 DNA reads TGCAGCGGAAGGGAGAGCCAAGAGACCCAGTACTTC.

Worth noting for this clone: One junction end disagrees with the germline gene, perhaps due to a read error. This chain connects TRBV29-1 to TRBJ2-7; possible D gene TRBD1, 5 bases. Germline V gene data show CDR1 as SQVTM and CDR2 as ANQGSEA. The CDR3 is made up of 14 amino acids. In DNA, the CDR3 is TGCAGCGTAGAAGCTGACAGATCCTCCTACGAGCAGTACTTC. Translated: CSVEADRSSYEQYF.

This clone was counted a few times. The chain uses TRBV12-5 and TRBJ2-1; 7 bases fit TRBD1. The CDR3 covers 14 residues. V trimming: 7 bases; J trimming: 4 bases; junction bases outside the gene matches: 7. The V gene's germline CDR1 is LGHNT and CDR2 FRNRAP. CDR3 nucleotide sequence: TGTGCTAGTGCCCCCGACAGGGCTTACAATGAGCAGTTCTTC. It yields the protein CASAPDRAYNEQFF.

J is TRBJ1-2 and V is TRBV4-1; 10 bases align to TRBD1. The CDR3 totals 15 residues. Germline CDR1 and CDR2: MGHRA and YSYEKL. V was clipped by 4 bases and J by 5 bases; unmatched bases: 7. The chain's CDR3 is CASSLDRGRGYGYTF. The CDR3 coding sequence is TGCGCCAGCAGCCTCGACAGGGGGCGAGGGTATGGCTACACCTTC.

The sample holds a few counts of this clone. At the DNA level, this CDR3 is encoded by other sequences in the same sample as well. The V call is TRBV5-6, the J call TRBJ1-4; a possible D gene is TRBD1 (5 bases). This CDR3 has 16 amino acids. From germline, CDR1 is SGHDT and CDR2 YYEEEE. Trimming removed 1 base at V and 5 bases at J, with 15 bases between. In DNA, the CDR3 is TGTGCCAGCAGCTTGAGTGGGGTGACAGAGAATGAAAAACTGTTTTTT. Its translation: CASSLSGVTENEKLFF.

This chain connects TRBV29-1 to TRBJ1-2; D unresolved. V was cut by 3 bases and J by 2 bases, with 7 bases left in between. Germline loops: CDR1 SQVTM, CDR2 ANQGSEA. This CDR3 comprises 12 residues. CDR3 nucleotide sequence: TGCAGCGTTGAGAACAGAAACTATGGCTACACCTTC. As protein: CSVENRNYGYTF.

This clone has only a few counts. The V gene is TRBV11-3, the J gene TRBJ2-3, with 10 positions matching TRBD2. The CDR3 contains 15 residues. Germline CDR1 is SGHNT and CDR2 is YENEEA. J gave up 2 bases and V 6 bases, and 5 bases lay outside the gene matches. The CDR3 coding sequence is TGTGCCAGCAGTCATAGCGGGGGGCTCACAGATACGCAGTATTTT. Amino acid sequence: CASSHSGGLTDTQYF.

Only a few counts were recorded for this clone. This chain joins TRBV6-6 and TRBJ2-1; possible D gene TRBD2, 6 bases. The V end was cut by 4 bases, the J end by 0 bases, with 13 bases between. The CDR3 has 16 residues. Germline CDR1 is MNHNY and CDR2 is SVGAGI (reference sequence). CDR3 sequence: CASSSHRGSSYNEQFF. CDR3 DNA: TGTGCCAGCAGTTCCCACCGGGGGAGCTCCTACAATGAGCAGTTCTTC.

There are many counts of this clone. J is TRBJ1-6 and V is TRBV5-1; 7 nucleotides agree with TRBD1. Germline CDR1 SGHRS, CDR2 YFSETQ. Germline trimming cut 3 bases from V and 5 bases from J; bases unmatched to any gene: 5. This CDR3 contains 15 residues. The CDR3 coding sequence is TGCGCCAGCAGCTCCGGGACAGCTAATAATTCACCCCTCCACTTT. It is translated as CASSSGTANNSPLHF.

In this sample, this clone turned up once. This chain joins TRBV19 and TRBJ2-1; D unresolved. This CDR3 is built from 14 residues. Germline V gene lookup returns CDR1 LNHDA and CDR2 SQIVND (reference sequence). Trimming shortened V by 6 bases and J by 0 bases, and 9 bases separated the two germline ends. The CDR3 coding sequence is TGTGCCAGTAGACGCGCGAGCTCCTACAATGAGCAGTTCTTC. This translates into CASRRASSYNEQFF.

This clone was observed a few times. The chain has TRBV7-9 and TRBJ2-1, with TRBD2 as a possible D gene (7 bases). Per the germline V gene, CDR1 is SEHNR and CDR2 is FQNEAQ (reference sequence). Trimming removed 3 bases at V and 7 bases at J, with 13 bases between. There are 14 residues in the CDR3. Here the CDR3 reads CASSLVGGRNEQFF. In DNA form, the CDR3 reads TGTGCCAGCAGCTTGGTGGGGGGGCGGAATGAGCAGTTCTTC.

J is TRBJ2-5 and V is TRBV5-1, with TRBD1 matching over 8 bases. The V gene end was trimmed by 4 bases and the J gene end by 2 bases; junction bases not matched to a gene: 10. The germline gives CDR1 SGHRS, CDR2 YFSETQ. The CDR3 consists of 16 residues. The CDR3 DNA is TGCGCCAGCAGCCTTTCGACAGGGGCCTCTCAAGAGACCCAGTACTTC. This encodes CASSLSTGASQETQYF.

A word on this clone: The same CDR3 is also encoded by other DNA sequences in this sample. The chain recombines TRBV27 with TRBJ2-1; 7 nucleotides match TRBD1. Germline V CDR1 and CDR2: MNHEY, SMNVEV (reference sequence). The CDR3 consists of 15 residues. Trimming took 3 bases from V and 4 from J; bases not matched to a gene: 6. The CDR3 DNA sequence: TGTGCCAGCAGTTTCCTCAGGGGGTTGTACAATGAGCAGTTCTTC. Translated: CASSFLRGLYNEQFF.

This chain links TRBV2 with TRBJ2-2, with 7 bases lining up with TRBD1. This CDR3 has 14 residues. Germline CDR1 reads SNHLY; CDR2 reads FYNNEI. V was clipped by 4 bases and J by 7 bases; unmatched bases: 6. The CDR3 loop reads CASSGQGDRGELFF. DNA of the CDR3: TGTGCCAGCAGTGGGCAGGGGGACCGCGGGGAGCTGTTTTTT.

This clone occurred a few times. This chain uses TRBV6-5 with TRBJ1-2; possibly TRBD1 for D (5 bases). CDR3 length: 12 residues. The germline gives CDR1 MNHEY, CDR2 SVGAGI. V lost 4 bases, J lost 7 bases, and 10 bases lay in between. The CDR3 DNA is TGTGCCAGCAGTTCGGGGGAGGGTGGCTACACCTTC. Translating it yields CASSSGEGGYTF.

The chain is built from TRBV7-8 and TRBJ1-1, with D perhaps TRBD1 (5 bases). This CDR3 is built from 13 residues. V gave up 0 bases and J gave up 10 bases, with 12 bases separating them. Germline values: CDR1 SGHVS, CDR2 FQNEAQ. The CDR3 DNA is TGTGCCAGCAGCTTAGCGGGGGACTGGGGAGCTTTCTTT. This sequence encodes CASSLAGDWGAFF.

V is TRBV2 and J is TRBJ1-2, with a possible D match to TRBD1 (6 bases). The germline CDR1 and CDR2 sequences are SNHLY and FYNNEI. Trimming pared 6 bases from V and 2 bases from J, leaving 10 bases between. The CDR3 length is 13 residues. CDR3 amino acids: CASREDRNYGYTF. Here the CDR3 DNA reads TGTGCCAGCAGAGAGGACAGAAACTATGGCTACACCTTC.

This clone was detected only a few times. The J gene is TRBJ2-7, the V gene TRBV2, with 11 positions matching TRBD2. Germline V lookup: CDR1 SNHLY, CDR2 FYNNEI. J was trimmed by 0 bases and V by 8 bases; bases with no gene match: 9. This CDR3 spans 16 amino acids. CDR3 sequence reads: CASGILAGGNSYEQYF. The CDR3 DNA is TGTGCCAGCGGGATCTTAGCGGGGGGGAACTCCTACGAGCAGTACTTC.

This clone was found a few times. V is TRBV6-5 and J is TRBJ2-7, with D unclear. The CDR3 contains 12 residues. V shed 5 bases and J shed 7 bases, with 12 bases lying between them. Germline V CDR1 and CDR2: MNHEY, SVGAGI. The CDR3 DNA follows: TGTGCCAGCAGTGAAGAGCTCTGGGAGCAGTACTTC. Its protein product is CASSEELWEQYF.

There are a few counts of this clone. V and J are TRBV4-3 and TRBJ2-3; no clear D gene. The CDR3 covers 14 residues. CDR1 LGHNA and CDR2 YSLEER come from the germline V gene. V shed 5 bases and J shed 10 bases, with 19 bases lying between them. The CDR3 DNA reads TGCGCCAGCAGCACTCGAGGTGTTGGCAACGCGCAGTATTTT. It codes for CASSTRGVGNAQYF.

The CDR3 nucleotides are TGTGCCAGCAGCTTAGAAACAGGGGAGGGCACAGATACGCAGTATTTT. Protein product: CASSLETGEGTDTQYF. This chain uses TRBV7-6 with TRBJ2-3; a possible D gene is TRBD1 (7 bases). Germline values: CDR1 SGHVS, CDR2 FNYEAQ. V was pared by 1 base and J by 1 base, with 12 bases between. The CDR3 is 16 amino acids.

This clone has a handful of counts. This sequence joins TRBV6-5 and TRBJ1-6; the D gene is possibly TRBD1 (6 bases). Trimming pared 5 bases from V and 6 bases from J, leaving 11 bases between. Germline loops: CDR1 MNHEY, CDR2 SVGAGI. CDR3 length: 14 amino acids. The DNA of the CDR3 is TGTGCCAGCAGTACCGGGACAATTAATTCACCCCTCCACTTT. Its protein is CASSTGTINSPLHF.

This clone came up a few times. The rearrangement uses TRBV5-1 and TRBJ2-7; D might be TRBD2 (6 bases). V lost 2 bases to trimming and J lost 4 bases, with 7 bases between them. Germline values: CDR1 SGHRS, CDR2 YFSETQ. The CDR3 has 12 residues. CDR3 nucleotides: TGCGCCAGCAGCTTTGGGGGGTACGAGCAGTACTTC. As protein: CASSFGGYEQYF.

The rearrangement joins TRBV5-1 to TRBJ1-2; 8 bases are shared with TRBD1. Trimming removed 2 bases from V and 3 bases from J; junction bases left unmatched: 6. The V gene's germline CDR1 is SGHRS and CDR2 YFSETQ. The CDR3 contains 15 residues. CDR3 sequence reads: CASSFGTGDYYGYTF. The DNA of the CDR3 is TGCGCCAGCAGCTTCGGGACAGGTGATTACTATGGCTACACCTTC.

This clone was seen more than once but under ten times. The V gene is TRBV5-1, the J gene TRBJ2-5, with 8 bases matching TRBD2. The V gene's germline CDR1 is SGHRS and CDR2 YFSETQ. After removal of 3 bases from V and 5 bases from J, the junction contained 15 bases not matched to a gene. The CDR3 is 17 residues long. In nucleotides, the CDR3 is TGCGCCAGCAGCTGGGCGCCGGGCGGGGGGTCCGGGGAGACCCAGTACTTC. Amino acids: CASSWAPGGGSGETQYF. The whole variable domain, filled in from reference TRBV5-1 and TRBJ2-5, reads KAGVTQTPRYLIKTRGQQVTLSCSPISGHRSVSWYQQTPGQGLQFLFEYFSETQRNKGNFPGRFSGRQFSNSRSEMNVSTLELGDSALYLCASSWAPGGGSGETQYFGPGTRLLVL.

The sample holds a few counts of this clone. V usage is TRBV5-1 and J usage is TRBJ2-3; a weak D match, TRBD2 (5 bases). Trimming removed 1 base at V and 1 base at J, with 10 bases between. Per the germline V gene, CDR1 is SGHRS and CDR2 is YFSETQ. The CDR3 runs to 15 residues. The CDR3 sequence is CASSLLEGRTDTQYF. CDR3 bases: TGCGCCAGCAGCTTGCTCGAGGGTCGCACAGATACGCAGTATTTT.

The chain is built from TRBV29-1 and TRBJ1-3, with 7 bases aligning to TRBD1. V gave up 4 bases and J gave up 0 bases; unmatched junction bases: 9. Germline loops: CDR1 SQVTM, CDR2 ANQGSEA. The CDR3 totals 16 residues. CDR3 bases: TGCAGCGTTGCGGGGGACAGATCCGGCTCTGGAAACACCATATATTTT. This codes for CSVAGDRSGSGNTIYF.

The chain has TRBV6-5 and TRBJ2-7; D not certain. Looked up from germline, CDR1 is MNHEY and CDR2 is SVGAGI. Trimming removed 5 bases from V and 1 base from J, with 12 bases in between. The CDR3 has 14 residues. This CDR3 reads CASSPRRNSYEQYF. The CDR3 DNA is TGTGCCAGCAGTCCCCGGCGGAATTCCTACGAGCAGTACTTC.

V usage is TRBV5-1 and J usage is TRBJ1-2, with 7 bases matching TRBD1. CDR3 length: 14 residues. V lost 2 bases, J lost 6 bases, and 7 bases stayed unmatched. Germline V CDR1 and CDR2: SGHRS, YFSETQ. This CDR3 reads CASSFQGVVDGYTF. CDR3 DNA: TGCGCCAGCAGCTTCCAGGGGGTGGTTGATGGCTACACCTTC.

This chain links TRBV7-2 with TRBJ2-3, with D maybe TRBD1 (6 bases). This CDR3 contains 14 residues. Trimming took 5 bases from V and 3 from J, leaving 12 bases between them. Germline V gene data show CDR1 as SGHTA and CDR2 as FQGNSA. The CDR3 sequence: CASSLLGTTDTQYF. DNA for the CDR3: TGTGCCAGCAGCCTCCTAGGGACAACAGATACGCAGTATTTT.

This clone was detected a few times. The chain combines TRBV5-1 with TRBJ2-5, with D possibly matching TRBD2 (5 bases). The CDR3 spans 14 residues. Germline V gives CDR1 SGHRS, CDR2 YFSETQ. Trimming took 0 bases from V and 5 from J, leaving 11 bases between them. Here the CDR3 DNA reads TGCGCCAGCAGCTTGGAAGGCACGGGGGAGACCCAGTACTTC. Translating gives CASSLEGTGETQYF.